This T cell receptor (beta chain) originates from a study of control samples from healthy donors and cancer patients. Method: immunoSEQ multiplex PCR; TCRdb's copy keeps in-frame clones and lacks some. The data show 100,000 or so clones, around 88% seen once. The TCR was taken from a man under 40 in good health. The sample consisted of blood.

CDR3 loop: CAWSEDDQPQHF. The CDR3 DNA sequence: TGTGCCTGGAGCGAGGATGATCAGCCCCAGCATTTT. The chain carries TRBV30 and TRBJ1-5, with D unclear. The V gene lost 3 bases and the J gene lost 5 bases, with 8 bases spanning the gap. Germline CDR1 GTSNPN, CDR2 SVGIG (reference sequence). The CDR3 extends over 12 amino acids. Combining the CDR3 with reference TRBV30 and TRBJ1-5 gives the whole variable domain SQTIHQWPATLVQPVGSPLSLECTVEGTSNPNLYWYRQAAGRGLQLLFYSVGIGQISSEVPQNLSASRPQDRQFILSSKKLLLSDSGFYLCAWSEDDQPQHFGDGTRLSIL.